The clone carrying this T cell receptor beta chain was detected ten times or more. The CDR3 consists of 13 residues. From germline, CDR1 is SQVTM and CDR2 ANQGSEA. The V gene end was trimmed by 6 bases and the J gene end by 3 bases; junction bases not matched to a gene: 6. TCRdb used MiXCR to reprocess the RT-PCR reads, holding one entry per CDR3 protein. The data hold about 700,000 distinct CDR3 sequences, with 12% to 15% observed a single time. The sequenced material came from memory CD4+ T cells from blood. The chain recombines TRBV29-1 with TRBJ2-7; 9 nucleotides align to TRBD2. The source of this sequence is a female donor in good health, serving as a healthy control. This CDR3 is CSVKAGGDYEQYF. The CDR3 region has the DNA TGCAGCGTCAAAGCGGGAGGAGACTACGAGCAGTACTTC.